This T cell receptor (beta chain) stems from a study of blood T cell repertoires in COVID-19. Across the whole study: There were acute and convalescent COVID-19 samples, and they came from the United States, Italy and Spain. In each case, the material was cDNA or gDNA derived from T cells, B-cell-depleted T cells, or PBMCs.

CDR3 length: 13 residues. The V end was cut by 3 bases, the J end by 3 bases, with 8 bases between. CDR1 is KGHSH, CDR2 LQKENI, per germline. Authors' analysis steps: Nucleated cell counts were estimated from reference gene primer amplification. Assay used: immunoSEQ multiplex PCR; TCRdb lists only in-frame clones, some missing. The V and J calls and the clone size are those of that table, but D and trimming were determined from the DNA. The profile shows about 220,000 clones, roughly 85% of them singletons. Seattle patients were enrolled during active infection and followed longitudinally. The source of this sequence is a woman aged 70-85 years with COVID-19, enrolled during active disease. The chain employs TRBV18 and TRBJ1-1; the D is unclear. Input material: peripheral blood. The chain's CDR3 is CASSPSLDTEAFF. The DNA of the CDR3 is TGTGCCAGCTCACCGAGTCTGGACACTGAAGCTTTCTTT.